A single sample gave rise to the 26 T cell receptor beta chains below, sequenced in a study of T cells in Graves' hyperthyroidism and ophthalmopathy. RNA transcripts provided the source from which TCR beta CDR3 regions were amplified. RT-PCR in the first round (using the HTBI primer set) targeted the TCR CDR3. TCRdb redid the calling of the multiplex PCR reads with MiXCR, one entry per CDR3 protein. The sample lists about 300,000 distinct CDR3 sequences, approximately 19% occurring once. Sequenced material: blood. These receptor sequences come from a man between 50 and 59 years old with Graves' ophthalmopathy.

This chain links TRBV11-2 with TRBJ2-1, with TRBD1 matching 8 bases. The CDR3 length is 17 residues. Trimming at V came to 11 bases and at J to 0 bases, leaving 15 bases not matched to a gene. Per the germline V gene, CDR1 is SGHAT and CDR2 is FQNNGV. The CDR3 reads CASGRQGLMSSYNEQFF. The CDR3 bases are TGTGCCTCAGGGAGACAGGGGCTGATGAGCTCCTACAATGAGCAGTTCTTC.

This clonotype was observed at least ten times. Here the CDR3 reads CASSPRFLGETQYF. The CDR3, as DNA: TGTGCCAGCAGCCCTCGTTTCTTAGGAGAGACCCAGTACTTC. The chain has TRBV9 and TRBJ2-5; D remains unclear. The CDR3 totals 14 residues. Germline V gives CDR1 SGDLS, CDR2 YYNGEE. V shed 4 bases and J shed 4 bases, with 14 bases lying between them.

A note on this clonotype: A read error is possible here, since a much larger clone lies one base away. The chain links TRBV12-3 or TRBV12-4 to TRBJ2-5; D is tentatively TRBD1 or TRBD2 (6 bases each). Trimming shortened V by 3 bases and J by 9 bases, and 17 bases separated the two germline ends. The CDR3 has 14 residues. CDR3 DNA sequence: TGTGCCAGCAGTTTTCCAGAGGCGGGACAAGCCCAGTACTTC. Translated: CASSFPEAGQAQYF.

The J gene is TRBJ2-3, the V gene TRBV20-1; TRBD1 is a possible D gene (5 bases). Trimming took off 1 base at V and 0 bases at J, with 8 bases between the two ends. Per germline, CDR1 DFQATT and CDR2 SNEGSKA (reference sequence). The CDR3 runs 14 residues. CDR3 DNA sequence: TGCAGTGCTAGAGGGACACTAAGCACAGATACGCAGTATTTT. It is translated as CSARGTLSTDTQYF.

This clonotype was detected many times. The rearrangement joins TRBV11-2 to TRBJ2-7; the D gene is possibly TRBD2 (5 bases). Germline CDR1 SGHAT, CDR2 FQNNGV. CDR3 length: 15 amino acids. Trimming pared 6 bases from V and 1 base from J, leaving 16 bases between. CDR3 protein: CASRSPGSKSYEQYF. CDR3 nucleotide sequence: TGTGCCAGCAGGTCCCCGGGATCCAAATCCTACGAGCAGTACTTC.

This clonotype appeared many times. The chain carries TRBV7-8 and TRBJ2-3; TRBD2 matches at 12 bases. The CDR3 is made up of 15 amino acids. Germline V gene lookup returns CDR1 SGHVS and CDR2 FQNEAQ. V dropped 7 bases and J dropped 0; count of bases not matched to a gene: 2. The CDR3 sequence is CASTSGGASTDTQYF. The CDR3 bases are TGTGCCAGCACTAGCGGGGGGGCTAGCACAGATACGCAGTATTTT.

This clonotype was detected many times. The CDR3 loop is CSATRASSPNEQFF. Here the CDR3 DNA reads TGCAGTGCTACCCGCGCTAGTTCGCCCAATGAGCAGTTCTTC. The chain links TRBV20-1 to TRBJ2-1; D uncertain. This CDR3 contains 14 residues. Germline V gives CDR1 DFQATT, CDR2 SNEGSKA (reference sequence). The V end was cut by 4 bases, the J end by 6 bases, with 16 bases between.

For this clonotype: A single base separates this from a much larger clone, so it may be a read error. CDR3 residues: CASSAAGTSGYNAQFF. The DNA for the CDR3 is TGCGCCAGCAGCGCGGCCGGGACTAGCGGATACAATGCGCAGTTCTTC. The rearrangement uses TRBV5-1 and TRBJ2-1; the match to TRBD2 covers 11 bases. Germline loops: CDR1 SGHRS, CDR2 YFSETQ. The length of the CDR3 is 16 residues.

V and J are TRBV27 and TRBJ2-5, with a tentative D call TRBD1 (6 bases). Germline V gene lookup returns CDR1 MNHEY and CDR2 SMNVEV (reference sequence). Trimming left V 4 bases short and J 4 bases short, with 22 bases between. This CDR3 is 17 amino acids long. In DNA form, the CDR3 reads TGTGCCAGCAGTTCCTCAAGCCCCCAGGGGAGTAGAGAGACCCAGTACTTC. Its translation is CASSSSSPQGSRETQYF.

The sample holds many counts of this clonotype. This chain connects TRBV5-1 to TRBJ2-3; D uncertain. CDR3 length equals 14 residues. V shed 0 bases and J shed 0 bases, with 5 bases lying between them. Looked up from germline, CDR1 is SGHRS and CDR2 is YFSETQ. The CDR3 here is CASSLEDSTDTQYF. CDR3 nucleotides: TGCGCCAGCAGCTTGGAGGATAGCACAGATACGCAGTATTTT.

This clonotype was observed at least ten times. The chain joins TRBV7-9 to TRBJ2-5; D possibly corresponds to TRBD2 (6 bases). This CDR3 comprises 14 residues. Germline V gives CDR1 SEHNR, CDR2 FQNEAQ (reference sequence). With 5 bases removed from V and 1 base from J, the gap between germline ends came to 11 bases. In nucleotides, the CDR3 is TGTGCCAGCAGCCCCGCGGGGTTCCAAGAGACCCAGTACTTC. Translation: CASSPAGFQETQYF. The full variable domain, completed using reference TRBV7-9 and TRBJ2-5, is DTGVSQNPRHKITKRGQNVTFRCDPISEHNRLYWYRQTLGQGPEFLTYFQNEAQLEKSRLLSDRFSAERPKGSFSTLEIQRTEQGDSAMYLCASSPAGFQETQYFGPGTRLLVL.

This clonotype was picked up many times. The V and J genes are TRBV7-8 and TRBJ2-5; TRBD2 matches at 12 bases. With 0 bases clipped from V and 5 bases from J, the junction kept 10 bases outside the gene matches. Germline V gene data show CDR1 as SGHVS and CDR2 as FQNEAQ. The CDR3 covers 18 residues. The CDR3 region has the DNA TGTGCCAGCAGCTTAGCAAGGCTAGCGGGAGGGCCCAGGGAGACCCAGTACTTC. Encoded protein: CASSLARLAGGPRETQYF.

This clonotype was counted only a few times. V and J are TRBV7-2 and TRBJ2-3; D is perhaps TRBD2 (7 bases). The germline V gene has CDR1 SGHTA and CDR2 FQGNSA. The CDR3 runs to 15 residues. V dropped 3 bases and J dropped 3 bases, with 13 bases sitting between them. The CDR3: CASSFRGARTDTQYF. The CDR3 nucleotides read TGTGCCAGCAGCTTTCGGGGGGCGAGGACAGATACGCAGTATTTT.

J is TRBJ2-2 and V is TRBV20-1; TRBD1 might be the D (6 bases). Germline V CDR1 and CDR2: DFQATT, SNEGSKA (reference sequence). The CDR3 totals 13 residues. V lost 4 bases and J 5 bases, leaving 11 bases between the germline ends. CDR3 loop: CSATPRGTGELFF. As DNA, the CDR3 is TGCAGTGCTACCCCCAGGGGAACCGGGGAGCTGTTTTTT.

The table lists this clonotype with many counts. The V call is TRBV6-1, the J call TRBJ2-2; the D gene is possibly TRBD2 (6 bases). The V gene lost 4 bases and the J gene lost 4 bases, with 16 bases spanning the gap. In germline, CDR1 is MNHNS, CDR2 SASEGT. CDR3 length equals 16 residues. The DNA of the CDR3 is TGTGCCAGCAGTGCTGGTTTGGAGGGCAGCACCGGGGAGCTGTTTTTT. It encodes CASSAGLEGSTGELFF.

This clonotype was counted many times. J is TRBJ1-2 and V is TRBV5-1; tentatively, D is TRBD1 (6 bases). The CDR3 runs 15 residues. Germline CDR1 SGHRS, CDR2 YFSETQ. Trimming pared 4 bases from V and 4 bases from J, leaving 17 bases between. In nucleotides, the CDR3 is TGCGCCAGCAGCCCGGGATGGACAGTTTCCTATGGCTACACCTTC. It encodes CASSPGWTVSYGYTF.

This chain joins TRBV20-1 and TRBJ1-6; no reliable D call. Deletions cut 1 base from V and 5 bases from J, with 9 bases between. This CDR3 comprises 14 residues. CDR1 is DFQATT, CDR2 SNEGSKA, per germline (reference sequence). CDR3: CSARVDGNNSPLHF. The CDR3 DNA is TGCAGTGCTAGAGTAGACGGGAATAATTCACCCCTCCACTTT.

Of note for this clonotype: A read error may be the cause here, since a much bigger clone is one base away. V gene TRBV19 combines with J gene TRBJ2-5; D may be TRBD2 (6 bases). The CDR3 runs to 15 residues. Trimming pared 3 bases from V and 4 bases from J, leaving 15 bases between. Germline CDR1 LNHDA, CDR2 SQIVND (reference sequence). The CDR3 DNA sequence: TGTGCCAGTAGTATCGGTGTGGGACTTCGAGAGACCCAGTACTTC. Its translation: CASSIGVGLRETQYF.

This clonotype was seen many times. The chain joins TRBV5-1 to TRBJ2-2; no clear D. Germline V gives CDR1 SGHRS, CDR2 YFSETQ. The CDR3 totals 13 residues. Between the trimmed V and J ends, which lost 0 bases and 9 bases, there was a span of 9 bases. CDR3 residues: CASSLEAERELFF. The CDR3 DNA reads as TGCGCCAGCAGCTTGGAGGCGGAGAGGGAGCTGTTTTTT. Based on the CDR3 plus reference TRBV5-1 and TRBJ2-2, the full variable domain is KAGVTQTPRYLIKTRGQQVTLSCSPISGHRSVSWYQQTPGQGLQFLFEYFSETQRNKGNFPGRFSGRQFSNSRSEMNVSTLELGDSALYLCASSLEAERELFFGEGSRLTVL.

This clonotype has more than one count but fewer than ten. The CDR3 nucleotides are TGCGCCAGCAGTGCCCTCGGGAGGGCCAGCACAGATACGCAGTATTTT. Translating gives CASSALGRASTDTQYF. The V and J genes are TRBV4-1 and TRBJ2-3, with 8 bases fitting TRBD2. The V gene's germline CDR1 is MGHRA and CDR2 YSYEKL. V trimming: 6 bases; J trimming: 0 bases; junction bases outside the gene matches: 8. CDR3 length: 16 residues.

The sample holds a few counts of this clonotype. The chain uses TRBV20-1 and TRBJ1-2, with 7 bases identical to TRBD1. The CDR3 loop spans 14 amino acids. Germline loops: CDR1 DFQATT, CDR2 SNEGSKA (reference sequence). Trimming at V came to 3 bases and at J to 5 bases, leaving 9 bases not matched to a gene. CDR3: CSASPPGQRYGYTF. Here the CDR3 DNA reads TGCAGTGCTAGCCCTCCGGGACAGAGATATGGCTACACCTTC.

This clonotype was observed at least ten times. The chain combines TRBV27 with TRBJ2-2; 8 bases align to TRBD2. The CDR3 spans 16 residues. Germline values: CDR1 MNHEY, CDR2 SMNVEV (reference sequence). V shed 1 base and J 2 bases; nucleotides not matched to a gene: 3. The CDR3 here is CASSLFAGGNTGELFF. The CDR3 bases are TGTGCCAGCAGTTTATTTGCGGGAGGTAACACCGGGGAGCTGTTTTTT.

In its sample, this clonotype was seen many times. The genes are TRBV20-1 and TRBJ2-3; D remains unclear. CDR1 is DFQATT, CDR2 SNEGSKA, per germline (reference sequence). The germline V and J ends were trimmed by 7 bases and 4 bases, with 18 bases remaining between them. The CDR3 has 14 amino acids. Here the CDR3 reads CSVSGPSSADTQYF. Here the CDR3 DNA reads TGCAGTGTTTCTGGACCCTCCTCGGCAGATACGCAGTATTTT.

The chain is built from TRBV20-1 and TRBJ1-6; 9 bases are shared with TRBD1. From germline, CDR1 is DFQATT and CDR2 SNEGSKA (reference sequence). CDR3 length: 14 residues. With V trimmed by 3 bases and J by 7 bases, 4 bases remained unmatched. CDR3 protein: CSARPGTGNSPLHF. In DNA form, the CDR3 reads TGCAGTGCTAGGCCCGGGACAGGGAATTCACCCCTCCACTTT.

Many counts were recorded for this clonotype. The chain has TRBV18 and TRBJ1-1, with 7 bases that match TRBD1. This CDR3 region has 13 residues. The germline V gene has CDR1 KGHSH and CDR2 LQKENI. Trimming cost V 6 bases and J 0 bases; bases outside gene matches: 1. The CDR3 DNA reads as TGTGCCAGCTCTACAGGGGTGAACACTGAAGCTTTCTTT. It codes for CASSTGVNTEAFF.

This clonotype came up a few times. V is TRBV18 and J is TRBJ2-7; D might be TRBD1 or TRBD2, each matching 7 bases. Trimming pared 2 bases from V and 4 bases from J, leaving 15 bases between. Germline CDR1 reads KGHSH; CDR2 reads LQKENI. The CDR3 length is 15 residues. The CDR3 loop reads CASSPNLQGGYEQYF. For the CDR3, the DNA is TGTGCCAGCTCACCAAATCTCCAGGGGGGGTACGAGCAGTACTTC.